What follows are 25 T cell receptor beta chains derived from one specimen sequenced in a study of cytomegalovirus exposure and HLA in healthy donors. The PCR had 60 Vbeta and 13 Jbeta primers. Sequencing used immunoSEQ multiplex PCR; TCRdb keeps in-frame clones, though not all of them. There are about 55,000 clones in the sample; 80% to 85% occur only once, and roughly 1.4% lies in the top ten. The sequenced sample was PBMCs. These TCRs come from a man under 40 in good health and CMV-seronegative.

The chain carries TRBV6-4 and TRBJ2-2, with TRBD1 matching over 7 bases. The CDR3 totals 13 residues. The germline V gene has CDR1 MRHNA and CDR2 SNTAGT. V gave up 6 bases and J gave up 5 bases; unmatched junction bases: 3. The CDR3 region is CASRAQGTGELFF. In DNA form, the CDR3 reads TGTGCCAGCAGGGCACAGGGGACCGGGGAGCTGTTTTTT.

This clone was recorded once. The chain joins TRBV27 to TRBJ2-2; perhaps TRBD2 as D (5 bases). This CDR3 comprises 15 residues. Germline CDR1 MNHEY, CDR2 SMNVEV (reference sequence). Trimming removed 4 bases at V and 6 bases at J, with 15 bases between. The CDR3 protein is CASSSQLDRAGELFF. The CDR3 nucleotides read TGTGCCAGCAGTTCTCAACTAGATAGGGCCGGGGAGCTGTTTTTT.

The rearrangement uses TRBV12-2 and TRBJ2-1; the DNA was not compared with TRBD2, the D call given in the table. TRBV12-2 is designated a pseudogene. The CDR3 consists of 16 residues. CDR3 bases: TGTGCAAGTCGCTTAGTCCTTAGCGGGGGGGAGGATGAGCAGTTCTTC. Amino acid sequence: CASRLVLSGGEDEQFF.

This clone was detected only once. The chain couples TRBV2 to TRBJ2-2; D possibly corresponds to TRBD1 (6 bases). Deletions cut 4 bases from V and 4 bases from J, with 16 bases between. CDR1 is SNHLY and CDR2 is FYNNEI in the germline V gene. The CDR3 has 16 residues. The CDR3 loop reads CASSGRLGGSTGELFF. In DNA, the CDR3 is TGTGCCAGCAGTGGAAGGCTTGGGGGCAGCACCGGGGAGCTGTTTTTT.

The V call is TRBV6-5, the J call TRBJ2-5; a possible D gene is TRBD2 (6 bases). Germline V gives CDR1 MNHEY, CDR2 SVGAGI. The ends were cut back, 6 bases at V and 1 base at J, with 15 bases in the middle. This CDR3 has 15 residues. CDR3 coding DNA: TGTGCCAGCAGCCCCAACACGGGACTCCAAGAGACCCAGTACTTC. Its translation is CASSPNTGLQETQYF.

This sequence joins TRBV6-5 and TRBJ2-2; weak D call: TRBD1 (6 bases). Germline-derived CDR1 and CDR2 are MNHEY and SVGAGI. Trimming took off 0 bases at V and 2 bases at J, with 10 bases between the two ends. CDR3 size: 16 residues. This CDR3 is CASSYSQGRNTGELFF. In DNA form, the CDR3 reads TGTGCCAGCAGTTACTCTCAGGGGCGAAACACCGGGGAGCTGTTTTTT.

On this clone itself: The sample carries other DNA sequences with the same CDR3. This CDR3 reads CASSLEGQLNSPLHF. The DNA for the CDR3 is TGTGCCAGCAGCTTAGAGGGACAGCTTAATTCACCCCTCCACTTT. This chain uses TRBV7-2 with TRBJ1-6; 7 bases fit TRBD1. There are 15 residues in the CDR3. Germline CDR1 is SGHTA and CDR2 is FQGNSA. V was clipped by 1 base and J by 6 bases; unmatched bases: 3. The full variable domain, with the rest looked up from reference TRBV7-2 and TRBJ1-6, is GAGVSQSPSNKVTEKGKDVELRCDPISGHTALYWYRQSLGQGLEFLIYFQGNSAPDKSGLPSDRFSAERTGGSVSTLTIQRTQQEDSAVYLCASSLEGQLNSPLHFGNGTRLTVT.

This clone has just a few counts. The V call is TRBV11-3, the J call TRBJ2-7, with D possibly TRBD1 on 7 matching bases. CDR3 length: 16 amino acids. Trimming stripped 4 bases from V and 0 bases from J, with 16 bases between. Germline CDR1 reads SGHNT; CDR2 reads YENEEA. This CDR3 is CASSSSGGKSSYEQYF. Written as DNA, the CDR3 is TGTGCCAGCAGCTCTTCAGGGGGGAAGAGCTCCTACGAGCAGTACTTC.

The V gene is TRBV5-1, the J gene TRBJ2-3, with a tentative D call TRBD2 (5 bases). Germline-derived CDR1 and CDR2 are SGHRS and YFSETQ. With 1 base removed from V and 7 bases from J, the gap between germline ends came to 13 bases. The CDR3 extends over 14 amino acids. The CDR3: CASSLIEGTNTQYF. The DNA of the CDR3 is TGCGCCAGCAGCTTGATCGAGGGCACGAATACGCAGTATTTT.

The CDR3 is CASSPGGMNIQYF. The CDR3 coding sequence is TGTGCCAGCAGCCCTGGGGGGATGAACATTCAGTACTTC. V gene TRBV7-3 combines with J gene TRBJ2-4; D is possibly TRBD2 (6 bases). The CDR3 runs to 13 residues. V was pared by 5 bases and J by 7 bases, with 12 bases between. The germline V gene has CDR1 SGHTA and CDR2 FQGTGA.

The CDR3 is CASSEARGTSGGNEQFF. The CDR3 nucleotides read TGTGCCAGCAGTGAAGCGCGGGGGACTAGCGGGGGGAATGAGCAGTTCTTC. This chain links TRBV6-1 with TRBJ2-1, with 15 bases aligning to TRBD2. The germline CDR1 and CDR2 sequences are MNHNS and SASEGT. This CDR3 spans 17 amino acids. Losses at the gene ends were 0 bases for V and 7 bases for J; bases not matched to a gene: 4.

This chain connects TRBV7-8 to TRBJ1-4; 12 nucleotides match TRBD1. CDR1 is SGHVS and CDR2 is FQNEAQ in the germline V gene. The V and J ends lost 3 bases and 8 bases, in that order; junction bases with no gene match: 7. This CDR3 spans 16 amino acids. The chain's CDR3 is CASSLGQGAVGEKLFF. As DNA, the CDR3 is TGTGCCAGCAGCTTGGGACAGGGGGCTGTCGGGGAAAAACTGTTTTTT.

In this sample, this clone turned up a few times. The V and J genes are TRBV28 and TRBJ2-2, with D maybe TRBD2 (6 bases). V shed 4 bases and J shed 5 bases, with 17 bases lying between them. CDR1 MDHEN and CDR2 SYDVKM come from the germline V gene. The length of the CDR3 is 16 residues. In nucleotides, the CDR3 is TGTGCCAGCAGTTCCCCGCGGGGCGGGTGGACCGGGGAGCTGTTTTTT. This encodes CASSSPRGGWTGELFF. The variable domain in full, completed from reference TRBV28 and TRBJ2-2, reads DVKVTQSSRYLVKRTGEKVFLECVQDMDHENMFWYRQDPGLGLRLIYFSYDVKMKEKGDIPEGYSVSREKKERFSLILESASTNQTSMYLCASSSPRGGWTGELFFGEGSRLTVL.

The chain links TRBV6-5 to TRBJ1-2; D may be TRBD1 (5 bases). The V and J ends lost 0 bases and 4 bases respectively, with 12 bases between them. Germline CDR1 reads MNHEY; CDR2 reads SVGAGI. The length of the CDR3 is 15 residues. The DNA of the CDR3 is TGTGCCAGCAGTTACTCGGAAGGGGTCCCCTATGGCTACACCTTC. As protein: CASSYSEGVPYGYTF.

The genes are TRBV6-5 and TRBJ2-3, with D hard to call. V lost 0 bases and J 0 bases, leaving 4 bases between the germline ends. The germline CDR1 and CDR2 sequences are MNHEY and SVGAGI. The CDR3 consists of 14 residues. This CDR3 reads CASSYSRSTDTQYF. CDR3 bases: TGTGCCAGCAGTTACTCGCGTAGCACAGATACGCAGTATTTT.

The rearrangement joins TRBV27 to TRBJ1-1; 8 positions match TRBD1. Germline V gene sequence: CDR1 MNHEY, CDR2 SMNVEV (reference sequence). V shed 5 bases and J 3 bases; nucleotides not matched to a gene: 8. This CDR3 contains 15 residues. Here the CDR3 reads CASSLTLGQDTEAFF. The CDR3 DNA reads as TGTGCCAGCAGTCTGACCCTGGGACAGGACACTGAAGCTTTCTTT.

As to this clone: One end of the junction is discordant with germline, which a read error may explain. The chain is built from TRBV19 and TRBJ2-1; D is undetermined. Germline CDR1 reads LNHDA; CDR2 reads SQIVND (reference sequence). The CDR3 extends over 14 amino acids. CDR3 coding DNA: TGTGCCAGTAGTATTGCCGGGTCCTCCAATGAGCAGTTCTTC. It is translated as CASSIAGSSNEQFF.

This clone has just one count. V and J are TRBV11-3 and TRBJ2-1, with 14 bases that match TRBD2. The CDR3 loop spans 19 amino acids. CDR1 and CDR2 (germline): SGHNT, YENEEA. V gave up 1 base and J gave up 0 bases; unmatched junction bases: 5. The CDR3 DNA reads as TGTGCCAGCAGCTTAGGTGGGACTAGCGGGAGCATCTCCTACAATGAGCAGTTCTTC. Residues: CASSLGGTSGSISYNEQFF.

The chain has TRBV27 and TRBJ2-7; the D gene is possibly TRBD2 (6 bases). Germline loops: CDR1 MNHEY, CDR2 SMNVEV (reference sequence). The V end was cut by 4 bases, the J end by 6 bases, with 13 bases between. The CDR3 contains 13 residues. DNA for the CDR3: TGTGCCAGCAGTTCCCGACTAGGTGTCGAGCAGTACTTC. It is translated as CASSSRLGVEQYF.

CDR3 sequence: CASIGQLINAYGYTF. The DNA of the CDR3 is TGTGCCAGCATTGGGCAGCTCATCAACGCCTATGGCTACACCTTC. V and J are TRBV28 and TRBJ1-2; D uncertain. The germline V gene has CDR1 MDHEN and CDR2 SYDVKM. The germline V and J ends were trimmed by 7 bases and 4 bases, with 19 bases remaining between them. The CDR3 runs to 15 residues.

The chain has TRBV6-5 and TRBJ1-2; TRBD1 aligns across 9 bases. This CDR3 contains 14 residues. Germline V gene data show CDR1 as MNHEY and CDR2 as SVGAGI. The V and J ends lost 6 bases and 7 bases, in that order; junction bases with no gene match: 9. The CDR3 here is CASSRGTGSSGYTF. CDR3 in DNA: TGTGCCAGCAGCCGCGGGACAGGGTCCTCTGGCTACACCTTC.

The V and J genes are TRBV6-5 and TRBJ2-1, with 10 bases identical to TRBD2. This CDR3 contains 13 residues. Germline V lookup: CDR1 MNHEY, CDR2 SVGAGI. V shed 7 bases and J 12 bases; nucleotides not matched to a gene: 9. The CDR3 region is CASTSPRTSGQFF. The CDR3 nucleotides are TGTGCCAGCACCTCGCCCCGGACTAGCGGGCAGTTCTTC.

The chain is built from TRBV30 and TRBJ1-6; 7 positions match TRBD1. CDR1 is GTSNPN, CDR2 SVGIG, per germline (reference sequence). The junction had 6 bases not matched to a gene; V was cut back by 4 bases and J by 9 bases. This CDR3 region has 13 residues. The chain's CDR3 is CAWKAGGGSPLHF. CDR3 DNA: TGTGCCTGGAAGGCAGGGGGAGGTTCACCCCTCCACTTT.

The rearrangement links TRBV5-1 to TRBJ2-1, with D maybe TRBD1 (6 bases). The germline CDR1 and CDR2 sequences are SGHRS and YFSETQ. The CDR3 is made up of 15 amino acids. Trimming removed 6 bases at V and 4 bases at J, with 17 bases between. This chain's CDR3 is CASKTGQNPYNEQFF. CDR3 DNA: TGCGCCAGCAAAACCGGACAGAATCCATACAATGAGCAGTTCTTC.

This clone was detected once. This chain connects TRBV28 to TRBJ1-2; D is uncertain. The CDR3 has 16 residues. CDR1 is MDHEN and CDR2 is SYDVKM in the germline V gene. V was pared by 7 bases and J by 4 bases, with 22 bases between. The CDR3 region is CASTPFMSRLVYGYTF. The CDR3 DNA follows: TGTGCCAGCACCCCCTTTATGTCCCGGTTGGTCTATGGCTACACCTTC.